This T cell receptor beta chain was recovered during a study of CD8+ T cells in alopecia areata. Overall study: Patients took tofacitinib for 6 to 18 months, followed by 6 drug-free months. The authors scored treated patients' severity by affected scalp percentage. Points from the study as a whole: Alphabeta T cells residing in normal skin are also sequenced in scalp samples.

Sequencing relied on a cDNA template that was reverse transcribed from extracted RNA. Assay used: immunoSEQ multiplex PCR; TCRdb lists only in-frame clones, some missing. The data contain roughly 190,000 clones, roughly 60% of them singletons. The CDR3 is made up of 11 amino acids. The germline gives CDR1 GTSNPN, CDR2 SVGIG (reference sequence). Trimming at V came to 8 bases and at J to 4 bases, leaving 4 bases not matched to a gene. In its sample, this clone was seen a few times. The target antigen is unknown. Treatment: oral pan-JAK inhibitor, 5-10 mg twice daily. The investigators collected lesional scalp punch biopsies and peripheral blood from alopecia areata patients.

This material consisted of CD4+ T cells sorted from blood, taken at week 24, from a patient treated with tofacitinib. The chain links TRBV30 to TRBJ1-2, with 7 bases that match TRBD1. This receptor was identified in a human donor with alopecia areata. The chain's CDR3 is CAIQGLYGYTF. For the CDR3, the DNA is TGTGCCATACAGGGGCTCTATGGCTACACCTTC. The full variable domain, completed using reference TRBV30 and TRBJ1-2, is SQTIHQWPATLVQPVGSPLSLECTVEGTSNPNLYWYRQAAGRGLQLLFYSVGIGQISSEVPQNLSASRPQDRQFILSSKKLLLSDSGFYLCAIQGLYGYTFGSGTRLTVV.